A single sample gave rise to the 27 T cell receptor beta chains below, sequenced in a study of T cell repertoires in cytomegalovirus infection. TCRdb re-called the reads with MiXCR, one entry per CDR3 protein. Of about 920,000 distinct CDR3 sequences listed, approximately 33% are singletons. Antigens for these TCRs are unknown. The sequences come from cultured CD8+ T cells from PBMCs, collected from culture after CMV antigen stimulation. The receptors shown here come from a human donor in good health (CMV status not recorded). Some clones in this sample may be carry-over from other donors' samples.

The chain is built from TRBV20-1 and TRBJ2-2; the D is unclear. The CDR3 is 14 amino acids. Trimming removed 1 base at V and 5 bases at J, with 11 bases between. The germline gives CDR1 DFQATT, CDR2 SNEGSKA (reference sequence). The DNA for the CDR3 is TGCAGTGCTAGAGCCCGACACGGGACCGGGGAGCTGTTTTTT. Protein product: CSARARHGTGELFF.

The V call is TRBV10-3, the J call TRBJ2-7; a weak D match, TRBD1 (6 bases). The germline V gene encodes CDR1 ENHRY and CDR2 SYGVKD. With 3 bases removed from V and 2 bases from J, the gap between germline ends came to 8 bases. This CDR3 has 13 amino acids. CDR3 coding DNA: TGTGCCATCAGTGAAACAGGGACCTACGAGCAGTACGTC. It encodes CAISETGTYEQYV.

V gene TRBV28 combines with J gene TRBJ2-7; a weak D match, TRBD1 (6 bases). The CDR3 spans 15 residues. Germline V gene lookup returns CDR1 MDHEN and CDR2 SYDVKM. V was clipped by 3 bases and J by 2 bases, with 14 bases between them. CDR3 sequence: CASSFSQGLAYEQYF. CDR3 DNA sequence: TGTGCCAGCAGTTTTTCACAGGGCCTTGCCTACGAGCAGTACTTC. The full variable domain, rest sourced from reference TRBV28 and TRBJ2-7, is DVKVTQSSRYLVKRTGEKVFLECVQDMDHENMFWYRQDPGLGLRLIYFSYDVKMKEKGDIPEGYSVSREKKERFSLILESASTNQTSMYLCASSFSQGLAYEQYFGPGTRLTVT.

Concerning this clonotype itself: This may arise from a read error, as a much more abundant clone is one base away. The J gene is TRBJ2-5, the V gene TRBV7-2; TRBD2 agrees at 12 bases. Germline V gene sequence: CDR1 SGHTA, CDR2 FQGNSA. The CDR3 is 15 amino acids. The CDR3 coding sequence is TGTGCCAACAGCCCCGGACTAGCGGGGCAGGAGACCCAGTACTTC. Translating gives CANSPGLAGQETQYF.

Only a few counts were recorded for this clonotype. The rearrangement uses TRBV13 and TRBJ1-4; 11 bases line up with TRBD1. This CDR3 spans 16 amino acids. Germline V gene lookup returns CDR1 PRHDT and CDR2 FYEKMQ (reference sequence). V lost 6 bases and J lost 8; bases outside the gene matches: 11. CDR3 loop: CASRKRDRGFGEKLFF. Written as DNA, the CDR3 is TGTGCCAGCAGGAAACGGGACAGGGGGTTCGGGGAAAAACTGTTTTTT.

The chain joins TRBV7-9 to TRBJ1-2; D is undetermined. The CDR3 totals 12 residues. The germline CDR1 and CDR2 sequences are SEHNR and FQNEAQ (reference sequence). The ends were cut back, 4 bases at V and 10 bases at J, with 13 bases in the middle. CDR3 amino acids: CASSSPPGDYTF. CDR3 DNA sequence: TGTGCCAGCAGCTCACCCCCGGGAGACTACACCTTC.

This rearrangement joins TRBV2 to TRBJ1-1; D uncertain. CDR3 length equals 14 residues. V lost 2 bases and J 3 bases, leaving 10 bases between the germline ends. Germline loops: CDR1 SNHLY, CDR2 FYNNEI. In DNA form, the CDR3 reads TGTGCCAGCAGTGAACAGTTTGATTACACTGAAGCTTTCTTT. Its translation is CASSEQFDYTEAFF.

This chain joins TRBV19 and TRBJ2-2; 8 nucleotides align to TRBD1. Germline CDR1 and CDR2: LNHDA and SQIVND (reference sequence). V lost 6 bases, J lost 6 bases, and 12 bases stayed unmatched. This CDR3 is built from 16 residues. CDR3 amino acids: CASSARTGRSAGELFF. In DNA form, the CDR3 reads TGTGCCAGTAGCGCCAGGACAGGGAGATCGGCCGGGGAGCTGTTTTTT.

There are a few counts of this clonotype. This sequence joins TRBV11-3 and TRBJ2-1, with 9 bases aligning to TRBD2. The CDR3 runs to 18 residues. The V gene's germline CDR1 is SGHNT and CDR2 YENEEA. J lost 1 base, V lost 1 base, and 8 bases had no gene match. In DNA form, the CDR3 reads TGTGCCAGCAGCTTAGGGGGGGGTAGCGGGGGTTCCTACAATGAGCAGTTCTTC. Translating gives CASSLGGGSGGSYNEQFF.

This chain joins TRBV6-1 and TRBJ2-3; TRBD1 or TRBD2 may be the D gene (6 bases each). This CDR3 contains 16 residues. V was pared by 2 bases and J by 0 bases, with 12 bases between. Per germline, CDR1 MNHNS and CDR2 SASEGT. The CDR3: CASSEIGGPSTDTQYF. CDR3 bases: TGTGCCAGCAGTGAAATCGGGGGCCCTAGCACAGATACGCAGTATTTT.

This clonotype was observed many times. The V gene is TRBV7-8, the J gene TRBJ2-7, with D hard to call. CDR1 is SGHVS and CDR2 is FQNEAQ in the germline V gene. CDR3 length: 14 amino acids. The ends were cut back, 1 base at V and 4 bases at J, with 11 bases in the middle. CDR3 in DNA: TGTGCCAGCAGCTTAGAGCCGGGCGGATACGAGCAGTACGTC. Translated, it gives CASSLEPGGYEQYV.

To note about this clonotype: A much bigger clone sits one base away, suggesting this may be a read error. Lacking the conserved final phenylalanine or tryptophan, this CDR3 likely reflects a read error. CDR3: CASSLWVGTDTQYS. Written as DNA, the CDR3 is TGTGCCAGCAGCTTATGGGTGGGCACAGATACGCAGTATTCT. The rearrangement uses TRBV7-2 and TRBJ2-3; no reliable D call. This CDR3 contains 14 residues. With 2 bases removed from V and 1 base from J, the gap between germline ends came to 7 bases. CDR1 and CDR2 from the germline V gene are SGHTA and FQGNSA.

V gene TRBV9 combines with J gene TRBJ1-6; D gene uncertain. This CDR3 region has 15 residues. CDR1 is SGDLS, CDR2 YYNGEE, per germline. Trimming shortened V by 0 bases and J by 7 bases, and 11 bases separated the two germline ends. The CDR3 reads CASSVDGNSNSPLHF. The CDR3 bases are TGTGCCAGCAGCGTAGATGGAAATTCGAATTCACCCCTCCACTTT.

As to this clonotype: Germline is not matched at one junction end, which may reflect a read error. This chain links TRBV28 with TRBJ2-5, with 14 nucleotides matching TRBD2. This CDR3 contains 18 residues. CDR1 MDHEN and CDR2 SYDVKM come from the germline V gene. CDR3 amino acids: CANSLGYTTSGGAETQYF. The CDR3 nucleotides are TGTGCCAACAGTTTAGGATACACGACTAGCGGGGGGGCAGAGACCCAGTACTTC.

This clonotype was seen a handful of times. The chain combines TRBV6-2 or TRBV6-3 with TRBJ2-7; 7 bases are a match to TRBD1. J lost 0 bases, V lost 6 bases, and 5 bases had no gene match. The germline CDR1 and CDR2 sequences are MNHEY and SVGEGT. This CDR3 spans 14 amino acids. The DNA of the CDR3 is TGTGCCAGCAGCGGGACAGACCACTCCTACGAGCAGTACTTC. Translation: CASSGTDHSYEQYF.

The rearrangement links TRBV14 to TRBJ2-3; 9 bases are a match to TRBD2. Germline CDR1 reads SGHDN; CDR2 reads FVKESK. Trimming removed 3 bases from V and 1 base from J; junction bases left unmatched: 2. This CDR3 is 15 amino acids long. The CDR3 DNA follows: TGTGCCAGCAGCCATATAGCGGGGGGCACAGATACGCAGTATTTT. Its translation: CASSHIAGGTDTQYF.

The genes are TRBV19 and TRBJ1-1; D gene unclear. The ends were cut back, 1 base at V and 1 base at J, with 4 bases in the middle. The CDR3 runs 13 residues. Germline-derived CDR1 and CDR2 are LNHDA and SQIVND (reference sequence). The CDR3 spells CASSIVENTEAFF. CDR3 DNA sequence: TGTGCCAGTAGTATAGTTGAGAACACTGAAGCTTTCTTT.

A few counts support this clonotype. The chain joins TRBV7-9 to TRBJ2-3; 8 positions agree with TRBD2. This CDR3 is built from 14 residues. Germline V lookup: CDR1 SEHNR, CDR2 FQNEAQ (reference sequence). J gave up 9 bases and V 4 bases, and 9 bases lay outside the gene matches. CDR3 residues: CASSSSGPKGTQYF. CDR3 DNA: TGTGCCAGCAGCTCTAGCGGGCCTAAAGGGACGCAGTATTTT.

The rearrangement uses TRBV7-6 and TRBJ1-1; tentatively, D is TRBD1 (6 bases). Per germline, CDR1 SGHVS and CDR2 FNYEAQ. The CDR3 covers 14 residues. Trimming took off 1 base at V and 5 bases at J, with 11 bases between the two ends. CDR3 sequence (DNA): TGTGCCAGCAGCTTAGAGGGGGAACGGACTGAAGCTTTCTTT. The encoded protein is CASSLEGERTEAFF.

Ten or more counts support this clonotype. The chain recombines TRBV7-8 with TRBJ2-1, with unresolved D. Germline-derived CDR1 and CDR2 are SGHVS and FQNEAQ. The CDR3 consists of 13 residues. Trimming removed 7 bases from V and 6 bases from J, with 13 bases in between. CDR3 DNA: TGTGCCAGCACTCATTATCCGGGCAATGAGCAGTTCTTC. This gives the protein CASTHYPGNEQFF.

This clonotype was seen more than once but under ten times. This chain links TRBV7-8 with TRBJ1-4; a weak D match, TRBD1 (5 bases). Trimming shortened V by 3 bases and J by 2 bases, and 10 bases separated the two germline ends. There are 15 residues in the CDR3. Germline loops: CDR1 SGHVS, CDR2 FQNEAQ. The CDR3 DNA sequence: TGTGCCAGCAGCTTCGCAGGGAGGACTAATGAAAAACTGTTTTTT. As protein: CASSFAGRTNEKLFF.

This clonotype was seen a handful of times. The rearrangement joins TRBV6-2 or TRBV6-3 to TRBJ2-1, with D maybe TRBD2 (7 bases). This CDR3 is built from 14 residues. Trimming pared 8 bases from V and 4 bases from J, leaving 15 bases between. Germline assignment: CDR1 MNHEY and CDR2 SVGEGT. Here the CDR3 DNA reads TGTGCCAGCCTCGGGGGGCCTAAATACAATGAGCAGTTCTTC. It translates to CASLGGPKYNEQFF.

V gene TRBV27 combines with J gene TRBJ2-1; D is perhaps TRBD2 (7 bases). Germline V gene data show CDR1 as MNHEY and CDR2 as SMNVEV (reference sequence). This CDR3 region has 14 residues. V lost 3 bases and J lost 5, with 11 bases in between. The CDR3 is CASSFWRGHNEQFF. The CDR3 region has the DNA TGTGCCAGCAGTTTTTGGCGGGGGCACAATGAGCAGTTCTTC.

As for this clonotype: This clone may be a read error of a much larger clone one base away. CDR3 nucleotides: TGTGCCAGCAGCTTAGCGTGGGGGGCCCACCCACAGGATATGCAGTATTTT. Its protein product is CASSLAWGAHPQDMQYF. The rearrangement joins TRBV7-2 to TRBJ2-3, with D perhaps matching TRBD1 or TRBD2 (6 bases each). From germline, CDR1 is SGHTA and CDR2 FQGNSA. This CDR3 has 17 residues. The whole variable domain, remainder taken from reference TRBV7-2 and TRBJ2-3, is GAGVSQSPSNKVTEKGKDVELRCDPISGHTALYWYRQSLGQGLEFLIYFQGNSAPDKSGLPSDRFSAERTGGSVSTLTIQRTQQEDSAVYLCASSLAWGAHPQDMQYFGPGTRLTVL.

This clonotype was seen a handful of times. This sequence joins TRBV4-1 and TRBJ2-5; possibly TRBD2 for D (5 bases). Germline loops: CDR1 MGHRA, CDR2 YSYEKL. This CDR3 has 13 amino acids. The germline V and J ends were trimmed by 4 bases and 0 bases, with 6 bases remaining between them. Written as DNA, the CDR3 is TGCGCCAGCAGCCCAGCGGACCAAGAGACCCAGTACTTC. Translation gives CASSPADQETQYF.

About this clonotype itself: A much larger clone lies a single base off, so this may be a read error. The chain recombines TRBV7-9 with TRBJ2-5; 10 nucleotides match TRBD1. The CDR3 contains 20 residues. The germline CDR1 and CDR2 sequences are SEHNR and FQNEAQ (reference sequence). This CDR3 reads CANSTVSGTGAFRNQETQYF. The CDR3, as DNA: TGTGCCAACAGCACGGTATCCGGGACAGGGGCCTTTAGAAACCAAGAGACCCAGTACTTC. The full variable domain, rest sourced from reference TRBV7-9 and TRBJ2-5, is DTGVSQNPRHKITKRGQNVTFRCDPISEHNRLYWYRQTLGQGPEFLTYFQNEAQLEKSRLLSDRFSAERPKGSFSTLEIQRTEQGDSAMYLCANSTVSGTGAFRNQETQYFGPGTRLLVL.

The rearrangement joins TRBV29-1 to TRBJ1-2, with D uncertain. V shed 4 bases and J shed 2 bases, with 23 bases lying between them. The CDR3 loop spans 17 amino acids. CDR1 is SQVTM, CDR2 ANQGSEA, per germline. DNA for the CDR3: TGCAGCGTTGTTGAGGTGCCGAAAAAAGACGGGAACTATGGCTACACCTTC. Protein sequence: CSVVEVPKKDGNYGYTF.